Below, one T cell receptor (beta chain) is given with its context. What it binds is not known. These data are taken from a study of T cell responses to AZD1222 COVID-19 vaccine. The study's findings and limits: Just a handful of people given AZD1222 tested seropositive at baseline. In all cases, repertoires were sampled only after the peak T cell response. White British ancestry dominated among donors, who included more females, and clonal diversity was possibly underestimated.

Clones were sequenced by immunoSEQ multiplex PCR, and TCRdb holds only the in-frame ones, with some missing. The sample includes roughly 130,000 clones, about 91% of them seen just once. The germline gives CDR1 MNHEY, CDR2 SVGEGT. The CDR3 is 13 amino acids. V was pared by 5 bases and J by 2 bases, with 10 bases between. The chain recombines TRBV6-2 or TRBV6-3 with TRBJ2-7; a weak D match, TRBD2 (7 bases). Sequencing was performed on peripheral blood, taken on day 0 of AZD1222 vaccination. The TCR was taken from an adult in good health. The CDR3 DNA sequence: TGTGCCAGCAGTCGGGGGGCTCCCTACGAGCAGTACTTC. Translation: CASSRGAPYEQYF.